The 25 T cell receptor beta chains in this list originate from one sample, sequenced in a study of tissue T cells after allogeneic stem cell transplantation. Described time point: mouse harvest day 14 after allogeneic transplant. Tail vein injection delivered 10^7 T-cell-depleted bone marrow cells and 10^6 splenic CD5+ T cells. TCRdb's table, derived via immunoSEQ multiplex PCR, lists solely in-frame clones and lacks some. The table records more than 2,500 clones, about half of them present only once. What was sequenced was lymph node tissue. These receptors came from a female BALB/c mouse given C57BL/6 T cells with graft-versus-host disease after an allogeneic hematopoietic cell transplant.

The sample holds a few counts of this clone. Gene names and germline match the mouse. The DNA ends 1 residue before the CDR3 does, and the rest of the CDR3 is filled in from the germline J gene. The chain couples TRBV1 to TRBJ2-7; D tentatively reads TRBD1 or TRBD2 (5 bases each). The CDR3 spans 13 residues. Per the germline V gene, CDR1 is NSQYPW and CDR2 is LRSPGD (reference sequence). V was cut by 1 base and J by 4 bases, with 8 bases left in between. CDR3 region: CTCSAGGSYEQYF. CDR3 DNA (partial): TGCACCTGCAGTGCAGGGGGGTCTTATGAACAGTAC.

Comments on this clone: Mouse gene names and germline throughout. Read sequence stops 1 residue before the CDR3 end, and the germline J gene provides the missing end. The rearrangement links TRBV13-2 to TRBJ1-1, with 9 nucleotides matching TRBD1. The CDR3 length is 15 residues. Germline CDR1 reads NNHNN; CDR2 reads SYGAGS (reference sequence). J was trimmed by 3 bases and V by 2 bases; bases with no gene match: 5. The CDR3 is CASGERGTGHTEVFF. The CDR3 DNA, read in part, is TGTGCCAGCGGTGAGAGGGGGACAGGGCACACAGAAGTCTTC.

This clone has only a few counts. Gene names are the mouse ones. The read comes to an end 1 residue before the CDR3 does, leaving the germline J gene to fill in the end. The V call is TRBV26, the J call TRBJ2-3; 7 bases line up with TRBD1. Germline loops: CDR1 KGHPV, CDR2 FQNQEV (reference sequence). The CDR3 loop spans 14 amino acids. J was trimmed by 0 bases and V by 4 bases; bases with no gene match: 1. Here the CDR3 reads CASSPTGSAETLYF. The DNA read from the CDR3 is TGTGCCAGCAGTCCGACAGGGAGTGCAGAAACGCTGTAT.

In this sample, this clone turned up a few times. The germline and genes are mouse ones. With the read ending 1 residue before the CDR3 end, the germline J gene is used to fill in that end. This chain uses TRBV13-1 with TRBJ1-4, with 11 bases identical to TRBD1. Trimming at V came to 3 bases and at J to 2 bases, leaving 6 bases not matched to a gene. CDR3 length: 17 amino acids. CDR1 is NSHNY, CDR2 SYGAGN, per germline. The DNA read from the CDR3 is TGTGCCAGCAGTGGCCCGGGACAGGGGGGGTCCAACGAAAGATTATTT. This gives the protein CASSGPGQGGSNERLF. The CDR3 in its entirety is CASSGPGQGGSNERLFF. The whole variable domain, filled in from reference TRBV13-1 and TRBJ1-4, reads EAAVTQSPRNKVTVTGGNVTLSCRQTNSHNYMYWYRQDTGHGLRLIHYSYGAGNLRIGDVPDGYKATRTTQEDFFLLLELASPSQTSLYFCASSGPGQGGSNERLFFGHGTKLSVL.

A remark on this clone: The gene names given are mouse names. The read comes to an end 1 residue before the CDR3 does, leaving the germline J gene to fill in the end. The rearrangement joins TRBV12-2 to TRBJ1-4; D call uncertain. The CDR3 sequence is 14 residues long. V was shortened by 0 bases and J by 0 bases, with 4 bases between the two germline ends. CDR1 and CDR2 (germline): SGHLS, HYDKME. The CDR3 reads CASSLSLSNERLFF. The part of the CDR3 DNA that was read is TGTGCCAGCTCTCTCTCCCTTTCCAACGAAAGATTATTT.

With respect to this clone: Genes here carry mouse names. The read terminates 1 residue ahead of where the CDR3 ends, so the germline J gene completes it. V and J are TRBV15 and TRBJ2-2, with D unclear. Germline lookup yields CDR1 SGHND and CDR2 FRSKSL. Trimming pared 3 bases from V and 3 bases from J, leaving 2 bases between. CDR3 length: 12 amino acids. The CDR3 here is CASSLDTGQLYF. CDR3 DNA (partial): TGTGCCAGCAGTTTGGACACCGGGCAGCTCTAC.

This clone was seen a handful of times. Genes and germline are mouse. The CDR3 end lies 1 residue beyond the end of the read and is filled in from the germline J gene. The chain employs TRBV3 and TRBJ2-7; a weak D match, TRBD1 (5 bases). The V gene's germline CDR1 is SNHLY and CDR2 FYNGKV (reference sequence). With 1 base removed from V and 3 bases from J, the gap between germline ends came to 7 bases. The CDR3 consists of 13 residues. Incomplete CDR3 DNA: TGTGCCAGCAGCTTAGGGACAATCTATGAACAGTAC. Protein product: CASSLGTIYEQY. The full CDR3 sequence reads CASSLGTIYEQYF.

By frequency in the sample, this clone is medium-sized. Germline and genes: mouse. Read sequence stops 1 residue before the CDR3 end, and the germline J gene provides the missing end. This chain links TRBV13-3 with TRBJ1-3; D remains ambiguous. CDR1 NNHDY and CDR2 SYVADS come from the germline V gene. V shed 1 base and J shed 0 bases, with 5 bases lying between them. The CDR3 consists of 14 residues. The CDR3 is CASSDRGSGNTLYF. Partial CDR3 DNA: TGTGCCAGCAGTGATCGGGGTTCTGGAAATACGCTCTAT.

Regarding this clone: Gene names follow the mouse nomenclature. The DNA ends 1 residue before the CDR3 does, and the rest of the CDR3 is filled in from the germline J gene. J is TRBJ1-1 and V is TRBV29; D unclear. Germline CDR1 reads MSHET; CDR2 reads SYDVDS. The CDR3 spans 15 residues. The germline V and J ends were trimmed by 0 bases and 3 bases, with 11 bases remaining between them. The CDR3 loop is CASSLSEGWDTEVFF. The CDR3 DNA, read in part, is TGTGCTAGCAGTTTATCAGAAGGGTGGGACACAGAAGTCTTC.

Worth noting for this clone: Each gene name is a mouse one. CDR3 bases read: TGTGCCAGCAGTCTCACTAGTGCAGAAACGCTGTAT. The encoded protein is CASSLTSAETLY. The entire CDR3 sequence reads CASSLTSAETLYF. V is TRBV26 and J is TRBJ2-3, with unresolved D. The CDR3 end lies 1 residue beyond the end of the read and is filled in from the germline J gene. With 3 bases removed from V and 0 bases from J, the gap between germline ends came to 4 bases. This CDR3 region has 13 residues. Germline lookup yields CDR1 KGHPV and CDR2 FQNQEV (reference sequence).

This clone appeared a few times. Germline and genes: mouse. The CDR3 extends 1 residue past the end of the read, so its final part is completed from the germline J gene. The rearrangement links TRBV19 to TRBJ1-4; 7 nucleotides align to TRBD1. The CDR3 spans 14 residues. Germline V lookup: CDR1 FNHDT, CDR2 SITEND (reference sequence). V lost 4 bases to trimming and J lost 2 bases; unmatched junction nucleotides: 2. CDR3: CASSPGQSNERLFF. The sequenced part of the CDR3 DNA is TGTGCCAGCAGTCCGGGACAGTCCAACGAAAGATTATTT.

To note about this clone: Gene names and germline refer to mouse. The sequenced CDR3 bases are TGTGCCAGCAGTCTACAGGGGTATAACTATGCTGAGCAGTTC. Translating gives CASSLQGYNYAEQF. Given in full, the CDR3 is CASSLQGYNYAEQFF. This chain uses TRBV26 with TRBJ2-1; 7 nucleotides line up with TRBD1. The read falls 1 residue short of the CDR3 end, and the missing part is taken from the germline J gene. The CDR3 covers 15 residues. In germline, CDR1 is KGHPV, CDR2 FQNQEV (reference sequence). Trimming at V came to 3 bases and at J to 0 bases, leaving 2 bases not matched to a gene. The full variable domain, rest sourced from reference TRBV26 and TRBJ2-1, is NSKVIQTPRYLVKGQGQKAKMRCIPEKGHPVVFWYQQNKNNEFKFLINFQNQEVLQQIDMTEKRFSAECPSNSPCSLEIQSSEAGDSALYLCASSLQGYNYAEQFFGPGTRLTVL.

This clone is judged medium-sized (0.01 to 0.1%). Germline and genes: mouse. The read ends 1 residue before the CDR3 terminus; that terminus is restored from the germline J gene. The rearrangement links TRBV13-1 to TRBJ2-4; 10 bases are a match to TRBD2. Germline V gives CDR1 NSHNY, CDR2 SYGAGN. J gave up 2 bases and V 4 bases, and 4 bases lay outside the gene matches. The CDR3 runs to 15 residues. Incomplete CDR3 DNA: TGTGCCAGCAGTCTGGGACTGGGGTATCAAAACACCTTGTAC. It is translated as CASSLGLGYQNTLY. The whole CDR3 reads CASSLGLGYQNTLYF.

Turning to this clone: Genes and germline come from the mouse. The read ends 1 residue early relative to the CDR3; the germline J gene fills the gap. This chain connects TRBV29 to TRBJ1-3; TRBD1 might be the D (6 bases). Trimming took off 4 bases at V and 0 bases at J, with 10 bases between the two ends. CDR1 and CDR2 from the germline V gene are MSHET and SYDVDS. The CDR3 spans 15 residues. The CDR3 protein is CASSSGTNSGNTLYF. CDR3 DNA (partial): TGTGCTAGCAGTTCAGGGACAAATTCTGGAAATACGCTCTAT.

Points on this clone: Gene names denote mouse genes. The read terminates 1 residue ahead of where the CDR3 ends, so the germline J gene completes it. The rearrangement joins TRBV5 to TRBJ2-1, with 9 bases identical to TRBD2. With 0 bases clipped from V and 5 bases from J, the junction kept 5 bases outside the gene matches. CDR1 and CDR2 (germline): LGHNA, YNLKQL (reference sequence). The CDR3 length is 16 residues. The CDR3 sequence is CASSQDPPGGDAEQFF. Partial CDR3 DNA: TGTGCCAGCAGCCAAGACCCCCCTGGGGGGGATGCTGAGCAGTTC.

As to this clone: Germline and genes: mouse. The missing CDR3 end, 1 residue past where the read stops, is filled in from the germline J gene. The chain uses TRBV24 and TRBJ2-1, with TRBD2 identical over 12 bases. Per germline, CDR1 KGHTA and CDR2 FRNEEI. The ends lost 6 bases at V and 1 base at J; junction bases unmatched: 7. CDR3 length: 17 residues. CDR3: CASSRDWGAPNYAEQFF. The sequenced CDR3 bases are TGTGCCAGCAGCCGGGACTGGGGGGCCCCAAACTATGCTGAGCAGTTC.

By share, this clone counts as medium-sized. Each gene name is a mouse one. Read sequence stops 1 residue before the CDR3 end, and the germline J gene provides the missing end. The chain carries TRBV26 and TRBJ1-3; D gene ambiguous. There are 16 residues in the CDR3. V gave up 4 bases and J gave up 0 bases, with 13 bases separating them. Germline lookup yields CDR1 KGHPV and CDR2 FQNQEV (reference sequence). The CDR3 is CASSRSPLNSGNTLYF. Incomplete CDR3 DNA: TGTGCCAGCAGTCGCTCACCCTTGAATTCTGGAAATACGCTCTAT.

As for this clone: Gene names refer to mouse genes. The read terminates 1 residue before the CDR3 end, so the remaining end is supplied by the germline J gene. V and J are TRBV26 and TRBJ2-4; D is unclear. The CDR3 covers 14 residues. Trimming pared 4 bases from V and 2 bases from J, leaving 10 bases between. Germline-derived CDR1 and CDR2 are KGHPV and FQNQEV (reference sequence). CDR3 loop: CASSPVRVQNTLYF. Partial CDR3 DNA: TGTGCCAGCAGTCCAGTTCGTGTTCAAAACACCTTGTAC.

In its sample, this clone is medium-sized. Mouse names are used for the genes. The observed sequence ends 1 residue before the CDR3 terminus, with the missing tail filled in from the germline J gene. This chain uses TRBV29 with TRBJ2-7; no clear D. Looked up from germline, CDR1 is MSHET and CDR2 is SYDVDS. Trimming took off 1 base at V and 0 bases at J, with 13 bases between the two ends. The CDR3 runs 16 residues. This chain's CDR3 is CASSLFSAASSYEQYF. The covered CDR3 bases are TGTGCTAGCAGTTTATTCTCGGCGGCAAGCTCCTATGAACAGTAC.

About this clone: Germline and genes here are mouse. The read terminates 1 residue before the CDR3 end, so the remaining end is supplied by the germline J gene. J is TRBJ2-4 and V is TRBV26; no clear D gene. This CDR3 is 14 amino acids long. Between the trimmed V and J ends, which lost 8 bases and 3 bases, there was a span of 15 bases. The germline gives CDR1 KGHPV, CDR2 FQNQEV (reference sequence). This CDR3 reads CASGPMTGQNTLYF. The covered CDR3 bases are TGTGCCAGCGGCCCCATGACGGGGCAAAACACCTTGTAC.

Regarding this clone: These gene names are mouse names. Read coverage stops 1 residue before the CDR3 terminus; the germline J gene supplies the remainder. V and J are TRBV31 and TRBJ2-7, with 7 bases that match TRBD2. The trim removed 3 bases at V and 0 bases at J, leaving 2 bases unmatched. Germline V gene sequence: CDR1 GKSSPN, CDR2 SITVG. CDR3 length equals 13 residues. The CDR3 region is CAWRGGGSYEQYF. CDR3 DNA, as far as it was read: TGTGCCTGGAGGGGGGGGGGCTCCTATGAACAGTAC.

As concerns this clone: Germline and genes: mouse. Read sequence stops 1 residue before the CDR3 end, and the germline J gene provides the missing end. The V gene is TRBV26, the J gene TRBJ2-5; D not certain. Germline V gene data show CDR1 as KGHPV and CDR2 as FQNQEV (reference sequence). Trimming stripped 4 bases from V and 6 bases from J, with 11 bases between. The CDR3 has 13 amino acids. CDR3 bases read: TGTGCCAGCAGTCCTCGGTGGGCGGACACCCAGTAC. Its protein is CASSPRWADTQY. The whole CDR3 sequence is CASSPRWADTQYF.

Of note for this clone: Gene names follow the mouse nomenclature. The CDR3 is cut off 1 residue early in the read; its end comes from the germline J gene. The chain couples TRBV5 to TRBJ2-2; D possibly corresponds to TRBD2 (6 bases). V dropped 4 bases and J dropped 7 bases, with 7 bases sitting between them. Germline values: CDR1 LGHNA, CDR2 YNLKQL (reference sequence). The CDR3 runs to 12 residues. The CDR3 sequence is CASSRLDGQLYF. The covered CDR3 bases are TGTGCCAGCAGCCGACTGGACGGGCAGCTCTAC.

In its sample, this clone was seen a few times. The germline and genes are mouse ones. The CDR3 here is CASSQEGDTQYF. CDR3 bases read: TGTGCCAGCAGCCAGGAAGGAGACACCCAGTAC. V usage is TRBV26 and J usage is TRBJ2-5; D unresolved. The read terminates 1 residue before the CDR3 end, so the remaining end is supplied by the germline J gene. V lost 6 bases to trimming and J lost 5 bases, with 9 bases between them. Germline assignment: CDR1 KGHPV and CDR2 FQNQEV (reference sequence). There are 12 residues in the CDR3.

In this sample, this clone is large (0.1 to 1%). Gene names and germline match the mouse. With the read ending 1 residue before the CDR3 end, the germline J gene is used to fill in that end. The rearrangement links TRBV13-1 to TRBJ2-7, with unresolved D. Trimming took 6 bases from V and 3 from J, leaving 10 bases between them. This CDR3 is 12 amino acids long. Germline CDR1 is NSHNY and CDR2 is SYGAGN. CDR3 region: CASTSGSYEQYF. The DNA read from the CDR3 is TGTGCCAGCACCTCCGGGAGCTATGAACAGTAC.